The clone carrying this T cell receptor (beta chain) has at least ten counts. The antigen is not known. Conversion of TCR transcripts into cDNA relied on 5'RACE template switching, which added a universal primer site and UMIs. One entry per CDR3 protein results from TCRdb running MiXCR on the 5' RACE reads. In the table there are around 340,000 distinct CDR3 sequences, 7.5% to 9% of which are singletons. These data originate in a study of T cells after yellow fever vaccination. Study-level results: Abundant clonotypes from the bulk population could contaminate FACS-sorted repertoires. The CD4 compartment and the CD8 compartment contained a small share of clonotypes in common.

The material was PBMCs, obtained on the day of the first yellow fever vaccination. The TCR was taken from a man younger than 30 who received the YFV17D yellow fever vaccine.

CDR3: CSAGEGPPLIYTDTQYF. The DNA of the CDR3 is TGCAGTGCGGGCGAGGGTCCTCCCCTAATTTACACAGATACGCAGTATTTT. The chain recombines TRBV20-1 with TRBJ2-3; D is perhaps TRBD2 (5 bases). The germline gives CDR1 DFQATT, CDR2 SNEGSKA (reference sequence). Trimming removed 6 bases from V and 2 bases from J, with 24 bases in between. CDR3 size: 17 residues.